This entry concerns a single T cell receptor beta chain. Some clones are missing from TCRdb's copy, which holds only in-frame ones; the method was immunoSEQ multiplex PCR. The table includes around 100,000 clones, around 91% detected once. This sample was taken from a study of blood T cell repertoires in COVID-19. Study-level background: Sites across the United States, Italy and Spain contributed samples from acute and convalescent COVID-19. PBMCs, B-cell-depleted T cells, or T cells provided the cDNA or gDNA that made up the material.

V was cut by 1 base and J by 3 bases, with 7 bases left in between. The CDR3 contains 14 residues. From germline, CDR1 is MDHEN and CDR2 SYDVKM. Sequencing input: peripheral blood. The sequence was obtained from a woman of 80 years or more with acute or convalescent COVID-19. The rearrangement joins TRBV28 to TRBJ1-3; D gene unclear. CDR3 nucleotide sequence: TGTGCCAGCAGTTTATCAGGCGTTGGAAACACCATATATTTT. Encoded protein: CASSLSGVGNTIYF.